This is a list of T cell receptor beta chains from one sample in a study of identical twins. MiXCR, run by TCRdb on the 5' RACE reads, gives a single entry per CDR3 protein. The sample lists around 530,000 distinct CDR3 sequences, roughly 15% occurring once. These data also featured in a second study, about yellow fever vaccine responses in identical twins.

The source material was CD4+ T cells sorted from blood. These receptor sequences come from a woman younger than 30 in good health. The CDR3 runs from the conserved cysteine through the conserved F or W. Each record gives: J gene, D gene, V gene, clone size, CDR3 DNA, CDR3 protein. A D gene is named only where the DNA matches it firmly. Some rows have no size entry. The others give once, few or many, or a class for an expanded clone.

TRBJ2-1 | NA | TRBV10-3 | few | TGTGCCATCAGATCCGCAGGAGGAGACAATGAGCAGTTCTTC | CAIRSAGGDNEQFF
TRBJ1-4 | NA | TRBV7-6 | NA | TGTGCCAGCAGCTTCGGGGTGACAACTAATGAAAAACTGTTTTTT | CASSFGVTTNEKLFF
TRBJ2-5 | NA | TRBV2 | NA | TGTGCCAGCAGTGAAGCTCCGGCCCAAGAGACCCAGTACTTC | CASSEAPAQETQYF
TRBJ2-1 | NA | TRBV19 | NA | TGTGCCAGTAGTAGGGACTTACAGCCAGGGGATGAGCAGTTCTTC | CASSRDLQPGDEQFF
TRBJ1-2 | NA | TRBV6-5 | few | TGTGCCAGCAGTTCGGGGGTATATGGCTACACCTTC | CASSSGVYGYTF
TRBJ2-1 | TRBD2 | TRBV20-1 | few | TGCAGTGCTAGCAGACTAGCGGGAGGGCCTTTAAATGAGCAGTTCTTC | CSASRLAGGPLNEQFF
TRBJ2-5 | NA | TRBV5-1 | NA | TGCGCCAGCAGCCCGAGGACCCAAGAGACCCAGTACTTC | CASSPRTQETQYF
TRBJ1-1 | NA | TRBV29-1 | few | TGCAGCGCTTCGGACAGCAGGAACACTGAAGCTTTCTTT | CSASDSRNTEAFF
TRBJ2-3 | NA | TRBV19 | NA | TGTGCCACCGCGATGAGGGACTTCGAAACAGATACGCAGTATTTT | CATAMRDFETDTQYF
TRBJ2-5 | TRBD2 | TRBV20-1 | few | TGCAGTGCTGGCTTATGGACTAGCGGGGCTCAAGAGACCCAGTACTTC | CSAGLWTSGAQETQYF
TRBJ1-1 | NA | TRBV12-3/TRBV12-4 | many | TGTGCCAGCAGCGTTAGGGGGGCTAACACTGAAGCTTTCTTT | CASSVRGANTEAFF
TRBJ2-5 | NA | TRBV12-3/TRBV12-4 | few | TGTGCCAGCAGTTTGGGGTGGGGTGTTGAGACCCAGTACTTC | CASSLGWGVETQYF
TRBJ1-1 | TRBD1 | TRBV6-5 | few | TGTGCCAGCAGTTACAGGGGGCGAGTTTATGGTGAAGCTTTCTTT | CASSYRGRVYGEAFF
TRBJ2-2 | NA | TRBV19 | few | TGTGCCAGTAGTACCTCCGTGACAGCGAACACCGGGGAGCTGTTTTTT | CASSTSVTANTGELFF
TRBJ2-7 | TRBD2 | TRBV10-3 | few | TGTGCCATCCGGGGACTAGTCGTCGACGAGCAGTACTTC | CAIRGLVVDEQYF
TRBJ1-1 | NA | TRBV5-1 | few | TGCGCCAGCAGCGACAGAATTAATGAAGCTTTCTTT | CASSDRINEAFF
TRBJ2-1 | TRBD1 | TRBV24-1 | NA | TGTGCCACCGGCGGACAGGGGGCTAAGGATGAGCAGTTCTTC | CATGGQGAKDEQFF
TRBJ1-1 | TRBD1 | TRBV5-1 | NA | TGCGCCAGCAGCCCGACGGACAGGGGGAACACTGAAGCTTTCTTT | CASSPTDRGNTEAFF
TRBJ1-6 | NA | TRBV5-1 | NA | TGCGCCAGCAGCTTCGAGGGTTATAATTCACCCCTCCACTTT | CASSFEGYNSPLHF
TRBJ2-1 | NA | TRBV5-1 | NA | TGCGCCAGCAGCCTTAGGAGCAGCGAAAAAACCTACAATGAGCAGTTCTTC | CASSLRSSEKTYNEQFF
TRBJ2-4 | TRBD1 | TRBV9 | many | TGTGCCAGCAGCGTCGGGACAGCGGAAAACATTCAGTACTTC | CASSVGTAENIQYF
TRBJ2-5 | TRBD1 | TRBV28 | NA | TGTGCCAGCAGTTGGGGACAGGGCCGGGAAGAGACCCAGTACTTC | CASSWGQGREETQYF